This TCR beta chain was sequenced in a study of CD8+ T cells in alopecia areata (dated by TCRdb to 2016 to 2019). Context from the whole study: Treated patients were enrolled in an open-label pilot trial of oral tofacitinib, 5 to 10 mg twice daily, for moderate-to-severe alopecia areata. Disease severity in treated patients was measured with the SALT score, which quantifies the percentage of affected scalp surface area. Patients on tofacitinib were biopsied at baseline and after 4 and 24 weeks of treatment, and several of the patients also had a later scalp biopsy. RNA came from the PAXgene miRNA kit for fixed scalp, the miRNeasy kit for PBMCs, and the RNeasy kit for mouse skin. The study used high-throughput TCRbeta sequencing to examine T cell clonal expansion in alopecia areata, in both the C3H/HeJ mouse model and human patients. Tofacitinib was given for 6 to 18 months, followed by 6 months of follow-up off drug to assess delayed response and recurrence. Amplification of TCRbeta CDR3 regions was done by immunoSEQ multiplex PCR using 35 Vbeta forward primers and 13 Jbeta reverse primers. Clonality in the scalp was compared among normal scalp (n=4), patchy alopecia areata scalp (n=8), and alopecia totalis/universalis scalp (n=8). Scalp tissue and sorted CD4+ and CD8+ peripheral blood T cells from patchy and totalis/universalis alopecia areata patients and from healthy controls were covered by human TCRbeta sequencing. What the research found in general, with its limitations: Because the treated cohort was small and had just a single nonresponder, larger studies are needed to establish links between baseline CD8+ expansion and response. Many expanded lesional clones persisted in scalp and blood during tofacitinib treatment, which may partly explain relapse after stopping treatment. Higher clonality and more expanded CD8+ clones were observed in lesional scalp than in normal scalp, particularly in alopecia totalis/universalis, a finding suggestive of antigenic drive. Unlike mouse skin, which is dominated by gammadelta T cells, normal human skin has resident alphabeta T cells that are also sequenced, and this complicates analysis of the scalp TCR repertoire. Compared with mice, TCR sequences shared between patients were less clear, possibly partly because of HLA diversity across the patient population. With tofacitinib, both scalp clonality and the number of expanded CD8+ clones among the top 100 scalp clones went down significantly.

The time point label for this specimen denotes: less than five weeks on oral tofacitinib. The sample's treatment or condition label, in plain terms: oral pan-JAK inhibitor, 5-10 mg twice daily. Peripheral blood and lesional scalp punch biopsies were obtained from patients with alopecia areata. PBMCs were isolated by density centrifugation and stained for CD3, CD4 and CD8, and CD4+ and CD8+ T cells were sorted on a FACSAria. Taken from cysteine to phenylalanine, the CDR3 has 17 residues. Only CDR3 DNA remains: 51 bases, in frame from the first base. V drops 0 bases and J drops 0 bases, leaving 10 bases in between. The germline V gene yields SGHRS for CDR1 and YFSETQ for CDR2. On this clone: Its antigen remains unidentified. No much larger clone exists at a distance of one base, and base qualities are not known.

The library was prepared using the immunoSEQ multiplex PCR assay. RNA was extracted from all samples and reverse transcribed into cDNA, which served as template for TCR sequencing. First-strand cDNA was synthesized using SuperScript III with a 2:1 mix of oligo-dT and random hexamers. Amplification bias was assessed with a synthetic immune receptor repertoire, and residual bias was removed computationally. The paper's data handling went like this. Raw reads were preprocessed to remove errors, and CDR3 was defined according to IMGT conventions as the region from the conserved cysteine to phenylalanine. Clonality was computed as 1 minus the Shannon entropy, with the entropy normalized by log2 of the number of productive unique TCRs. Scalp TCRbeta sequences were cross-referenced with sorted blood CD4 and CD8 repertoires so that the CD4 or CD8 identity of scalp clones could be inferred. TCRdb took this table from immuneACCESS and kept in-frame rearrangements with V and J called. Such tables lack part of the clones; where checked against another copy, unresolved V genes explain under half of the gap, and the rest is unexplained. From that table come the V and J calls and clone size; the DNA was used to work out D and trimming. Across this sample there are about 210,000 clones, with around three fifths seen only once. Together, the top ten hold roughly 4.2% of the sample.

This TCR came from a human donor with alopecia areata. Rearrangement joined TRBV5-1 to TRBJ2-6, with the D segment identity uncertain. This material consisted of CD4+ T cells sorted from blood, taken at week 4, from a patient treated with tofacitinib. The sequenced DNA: TGCGCCAGCAGCTTGGCCGGCAGCATCTCTGGGGCCAACGTCCTGACTTTC. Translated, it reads CASSLAGSISGANVLTF.